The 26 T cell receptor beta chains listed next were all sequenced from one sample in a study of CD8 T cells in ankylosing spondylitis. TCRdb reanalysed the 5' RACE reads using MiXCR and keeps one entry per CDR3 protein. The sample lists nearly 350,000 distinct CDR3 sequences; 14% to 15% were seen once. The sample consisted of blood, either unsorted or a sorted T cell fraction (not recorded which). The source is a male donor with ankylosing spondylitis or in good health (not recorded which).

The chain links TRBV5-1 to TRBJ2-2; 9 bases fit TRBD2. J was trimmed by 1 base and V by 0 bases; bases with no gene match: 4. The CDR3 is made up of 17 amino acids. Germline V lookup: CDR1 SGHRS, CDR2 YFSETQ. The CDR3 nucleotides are TGCGCCAGCAGCTTGGGTAGCGGGGGCCTGAACACCGGGGAGCTGTTTTTT. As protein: CASSLGSGGLNTGELFF.

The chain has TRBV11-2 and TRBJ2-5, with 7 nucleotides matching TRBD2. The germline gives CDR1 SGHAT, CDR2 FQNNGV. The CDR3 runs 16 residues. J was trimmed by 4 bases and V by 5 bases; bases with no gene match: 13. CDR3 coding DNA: TGTGCCAGCAGCCCTACTTCGGGACTACCTCGAGAGACCCAGTACTTC. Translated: CASSPTSGLPRETQYF. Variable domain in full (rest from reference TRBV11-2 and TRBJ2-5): EAGVAQSPRYKIIEKRQSVAFWCNPISGHATLYWYQQILGQGPKLLIQFQNNGVVDDSQLPKDRFSAERLKGVDSTLKIQPAKLEDSAVYLCASSPTSGLPRETQYFGPGTRLLVL.

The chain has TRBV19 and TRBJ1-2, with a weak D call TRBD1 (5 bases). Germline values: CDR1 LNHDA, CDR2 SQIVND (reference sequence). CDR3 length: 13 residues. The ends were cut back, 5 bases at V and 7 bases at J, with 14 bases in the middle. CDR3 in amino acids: CASSPEEGTGYTF. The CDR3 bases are TGTGCCAGTAGTCCAGAAGAGGGGACTGGCTACACCTTC.

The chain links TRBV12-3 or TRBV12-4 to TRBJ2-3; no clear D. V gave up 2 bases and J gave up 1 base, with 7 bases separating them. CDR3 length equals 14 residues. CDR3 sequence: CASSLCSRTDTQYF. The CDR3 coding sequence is TGTGCCAGCAGTTTATGCTCACGCACAGATACGCAGTATTTT.

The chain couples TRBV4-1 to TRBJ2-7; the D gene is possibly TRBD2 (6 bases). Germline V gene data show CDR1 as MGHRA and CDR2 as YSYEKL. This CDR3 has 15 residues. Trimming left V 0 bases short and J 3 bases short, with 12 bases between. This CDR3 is CASSQDPTSRYEQYF. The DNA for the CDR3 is TGCGCCAGCAGCCAAGATCCCACTAGCCGCTACGAGCAGTACTTC.

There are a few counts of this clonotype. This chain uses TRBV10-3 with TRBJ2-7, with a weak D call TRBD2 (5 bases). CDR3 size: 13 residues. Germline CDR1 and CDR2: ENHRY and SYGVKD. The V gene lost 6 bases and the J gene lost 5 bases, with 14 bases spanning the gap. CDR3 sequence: CAIRGTGIHEQYF. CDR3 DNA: TGTGCCATCAGGGGAACGGGGATCCACGAGCAGTACTTC.

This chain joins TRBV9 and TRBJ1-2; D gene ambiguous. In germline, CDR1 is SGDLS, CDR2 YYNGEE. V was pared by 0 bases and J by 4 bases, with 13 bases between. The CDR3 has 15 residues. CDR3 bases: TGTGCCAGCAGCGTAGCTACGGTGGCAGCCTATGGCTACACCTTC. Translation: CASSVATVAAYGYTF.

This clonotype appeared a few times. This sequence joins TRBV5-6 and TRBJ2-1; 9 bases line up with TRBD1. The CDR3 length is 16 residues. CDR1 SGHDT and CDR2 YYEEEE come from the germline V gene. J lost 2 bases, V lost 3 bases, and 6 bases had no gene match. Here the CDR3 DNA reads TGTGCCAGCAGCTCCGGGACAGGGATCACCTACAATGAGCAGTTCTTC. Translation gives CASSSGTGITYNEQFF.

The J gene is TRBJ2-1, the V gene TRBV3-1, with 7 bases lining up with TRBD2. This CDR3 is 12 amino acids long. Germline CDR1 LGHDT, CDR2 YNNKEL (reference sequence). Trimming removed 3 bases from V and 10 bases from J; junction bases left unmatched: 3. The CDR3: CASSHLGGEQFF. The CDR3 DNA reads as TGTGCCAGCAGCCATCTCGGGGGGGAGCAGTTCTTC.

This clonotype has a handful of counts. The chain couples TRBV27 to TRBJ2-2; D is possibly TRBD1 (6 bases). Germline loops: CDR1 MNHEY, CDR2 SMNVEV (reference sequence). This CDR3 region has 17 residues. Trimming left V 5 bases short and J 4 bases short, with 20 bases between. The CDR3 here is CASSPPGQSFRTGELFF. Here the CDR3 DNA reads TGTGCCAGCAGTCCCCCCGGACAGTCATTTCGCACCGGGGAGCTGTTTTTT.

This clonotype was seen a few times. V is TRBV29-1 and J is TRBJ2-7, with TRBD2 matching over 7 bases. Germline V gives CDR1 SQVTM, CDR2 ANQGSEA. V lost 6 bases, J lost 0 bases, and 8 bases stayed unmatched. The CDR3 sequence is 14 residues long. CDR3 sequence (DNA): TGCAGCGTCGCCCCGGGAGGTGGCTCCTACGAGCAGTACTTC. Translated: CSVAPGGGSYEQYF.

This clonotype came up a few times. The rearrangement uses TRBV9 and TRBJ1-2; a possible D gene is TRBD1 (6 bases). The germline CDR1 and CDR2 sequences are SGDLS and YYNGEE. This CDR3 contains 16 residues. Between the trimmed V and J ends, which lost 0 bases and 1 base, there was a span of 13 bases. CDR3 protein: CASSVGPGDLNYGYTF. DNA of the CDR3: TGTGCCAGCAGCGTAGGGCCAGGGGATCTTAACTATGGCTACACCTTC. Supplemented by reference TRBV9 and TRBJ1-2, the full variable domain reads DSGVTQTPKHLITATGQRVTLRCSPRSGDLSVYWYQQSLDQGLQFLIQYYNGEERAKGNILERFSAQQFPDLHSELNLSSLELGDSALYFCASSVGPGDLNYGYTFGSGTRLTVV.

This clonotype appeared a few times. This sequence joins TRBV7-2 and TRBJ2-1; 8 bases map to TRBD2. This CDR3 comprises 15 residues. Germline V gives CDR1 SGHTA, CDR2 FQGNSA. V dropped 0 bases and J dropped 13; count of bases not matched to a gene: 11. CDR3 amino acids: CASSLANGLGGAQFF. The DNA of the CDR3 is TGTGCCAGCAGCTTAGCCAACGGCCTCGGGGGGGCCCAGTTCTTC.

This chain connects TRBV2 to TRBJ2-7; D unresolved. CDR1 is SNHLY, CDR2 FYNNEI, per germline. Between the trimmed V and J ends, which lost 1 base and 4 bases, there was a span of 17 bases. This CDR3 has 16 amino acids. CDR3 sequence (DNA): TGTGCCAGCAGTGAAGTAGGATCCCTAATAGTTTACGAGCAGTACTTC. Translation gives CASSEVGSLIVYEQYF.

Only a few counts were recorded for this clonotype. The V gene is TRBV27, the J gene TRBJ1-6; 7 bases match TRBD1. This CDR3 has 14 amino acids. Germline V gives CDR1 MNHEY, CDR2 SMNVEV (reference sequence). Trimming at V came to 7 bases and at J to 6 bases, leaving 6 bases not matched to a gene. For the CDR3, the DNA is TGTGCCAGCACCGGGACAGCGGGTAATTCACCCCTCCACTTT. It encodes CASTGTAGNSPLHF.

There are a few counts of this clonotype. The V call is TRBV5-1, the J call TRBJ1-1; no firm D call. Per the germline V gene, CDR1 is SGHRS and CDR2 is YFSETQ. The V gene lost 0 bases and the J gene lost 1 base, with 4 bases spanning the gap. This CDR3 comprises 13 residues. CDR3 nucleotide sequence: TGCGCCAGCAGCTTGGTCACGAACACTGAAGCTTTCTTT. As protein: CASSLVTNTEAFF.

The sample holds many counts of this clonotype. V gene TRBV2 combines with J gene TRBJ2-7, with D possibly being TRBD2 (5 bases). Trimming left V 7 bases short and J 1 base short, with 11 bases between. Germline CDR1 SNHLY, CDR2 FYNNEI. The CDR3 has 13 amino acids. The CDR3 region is CASKLEQSYEQYF. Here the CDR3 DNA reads TGTGCCAGCAAACTAGAACAGTCCTACGAGCAGTACTTC. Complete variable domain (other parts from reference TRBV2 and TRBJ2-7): EPEVTQTPSHQVTQMGQEVILRCVPISNHLYFYWYRQILGQKVEFLVSFYNNEISEKSEIFDDQFSVERPDGSNFTLKIRSTKLEDSAMYFCASKLEQSYEQYFGPGTRLTVT.

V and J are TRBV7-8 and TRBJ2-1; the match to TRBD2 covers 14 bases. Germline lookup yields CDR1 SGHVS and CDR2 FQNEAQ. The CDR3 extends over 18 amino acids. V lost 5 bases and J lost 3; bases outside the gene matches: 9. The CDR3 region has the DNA TGTGCCAGCAGCCCCGGACTAGCGGGGGGAACTATCTACAATGAGCAGTTCTTC. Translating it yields CASSPGLAGGTIYNEQFF. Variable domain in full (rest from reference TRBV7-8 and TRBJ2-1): GAGVSQSPRYKVAKRGQDVALRCDPISGHVSLFWYQQALGQGPEFLTYFQNEAQLDKSGLPSDRFFAERPEGSVSTLKIQRTQQEDSAVYLCASSPGLAGGTIYNEQFFGPGTRLTVL.

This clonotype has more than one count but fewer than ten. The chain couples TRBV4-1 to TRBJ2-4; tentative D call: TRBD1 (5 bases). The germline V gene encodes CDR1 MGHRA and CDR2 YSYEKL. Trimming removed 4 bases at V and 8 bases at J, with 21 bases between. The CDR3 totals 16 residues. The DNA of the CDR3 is TGCGCCAGCAGCCGCGCAGAGATGGGCCAGGGTCACATTCAGTACTTC. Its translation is CASSRAEMGQGHIQYF.

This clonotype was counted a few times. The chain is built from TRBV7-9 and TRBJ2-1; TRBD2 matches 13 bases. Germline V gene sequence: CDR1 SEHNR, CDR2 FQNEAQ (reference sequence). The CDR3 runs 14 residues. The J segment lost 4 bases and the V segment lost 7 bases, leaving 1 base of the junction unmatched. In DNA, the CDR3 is TGTGCCAGCATACTAGCGGGAGGGTACAATGAGCAGTTCTTC. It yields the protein CASILAGGYNEQFF.

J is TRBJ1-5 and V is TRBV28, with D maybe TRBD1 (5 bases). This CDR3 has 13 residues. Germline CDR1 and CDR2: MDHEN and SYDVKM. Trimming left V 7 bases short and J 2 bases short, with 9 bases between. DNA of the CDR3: TGTGCCAGCACCTGGGGACGCAATCAGCCCCAGCATTTT. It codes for CASTWGRNQPQHF.

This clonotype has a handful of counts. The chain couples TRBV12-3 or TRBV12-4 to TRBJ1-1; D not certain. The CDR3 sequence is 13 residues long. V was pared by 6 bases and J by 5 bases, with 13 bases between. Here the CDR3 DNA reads TGTGCCAGCAGATTTTTGAGGGAAACTGAAGCTTTCTTT. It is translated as CASRFLRETEAFF.

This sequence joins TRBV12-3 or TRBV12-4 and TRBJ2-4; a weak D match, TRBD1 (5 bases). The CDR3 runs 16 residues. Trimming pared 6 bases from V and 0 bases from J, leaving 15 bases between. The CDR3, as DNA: TGTGCCAGCAGCCCCCCCAGGGCCCTAGCCAAAAACATTCAGTACTTC. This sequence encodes CASSPPRALAKNIQYF.

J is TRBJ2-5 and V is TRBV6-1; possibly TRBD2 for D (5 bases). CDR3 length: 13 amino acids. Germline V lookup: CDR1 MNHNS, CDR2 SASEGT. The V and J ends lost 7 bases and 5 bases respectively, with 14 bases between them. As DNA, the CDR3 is TGTGCCAGCACCTCCCCTGGGGAGGAGACCCAGTACTTC. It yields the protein CASTSPGEETQYF.

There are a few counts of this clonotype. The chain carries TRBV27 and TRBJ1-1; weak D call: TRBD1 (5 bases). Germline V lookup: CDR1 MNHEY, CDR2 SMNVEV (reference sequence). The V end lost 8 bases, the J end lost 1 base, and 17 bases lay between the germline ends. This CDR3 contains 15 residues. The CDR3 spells CASEPTGGRNTEAFF. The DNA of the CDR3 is TGTGCCAGCGAACCAACCGGGGGACGGAACACTGAAGCTTTCTTT.

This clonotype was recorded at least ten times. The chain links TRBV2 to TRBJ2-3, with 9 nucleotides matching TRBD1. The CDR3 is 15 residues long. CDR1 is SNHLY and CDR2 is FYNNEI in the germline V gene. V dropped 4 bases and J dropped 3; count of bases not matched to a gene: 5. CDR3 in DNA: TGTGCCAGCAGTGCAGGTGGGACAGGGACAGATACGCAGTATTTT. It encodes CASSAGGTGTDTQYF.